This T cell receptor (beta chain) was retrieved from a study of beta chain features in type 1 diabetes (dated by TCRdb to the late 2010s). With respect to the entire study: Patients and healthy donors did not differ in mean age, gender distribution, total cell number or subset yield. A total of approximately 100 million sorted cells were examined across all samples, and the number of cells per subset was strongly correlated with RNA yield. Regulatory and stem cell-like memory subsets were obtained from only 8 patients and roughly 8 healthy donors, while naive and central memory subsets were obtained from all 30 or so donors. The study compared TCRB repertoires of sorted circulating CD4+ T cell subsets between recently diagnosed type 1 diabetes patients and matched healthy donors. Overall study results and their limits: HLA sub-analyses involved small numbers of individuals, so any influence of HLA type on TCRB rearrangement remained unresolved. Because cDNA was sequenced instead of genomic DNA, activated cells with high expression could be over-represented, although the groups did not differ in activation or CD3 levels. At VDJ recombination sites, type 1 diabetes patients had fewer insertions and more deleted nucleotides, which implies abnormalities in thymic rearrangement. In all four CD4+ subsets, TCRB CDR3 length was moderately but significantly shorter in type 1 diabetes patients. Naive, central memory and regulatory TCRB repertoires appeared more similar among patients than among healthy donors. PCR may preferentially amplify shorter templates, but because patient and control samples were amplified and corrected together, any resulting skew would affect both groups equally.

All of the isolated RNA was reverse transcribed with the High Capacity cDNA Reverse Transcription Kit, so expressed TCRB transcripts were sequenced. Deep immunoSEQ sequencing was performed on naive, central memory and regulatory T cell samples, with an average of roughly 4 million total reads per sample. Sorted cells were lysed in RLT buffer, and RNA was extracted using DNase-treated RNeasy Micro or Mini kits according to cell number. Each cell subset was processed on its own to prevent cross-contamination, while patient and healthy donor samples were processed together. Using the immunoSEQ multiplex PCR, TCRB sequences were amplified from cDNA into 87-bp fragments spanning the CDR3 region. Sequencing of the amplicons was done on the Illumina HiSeq platform. As for the original processing: PCR bias was corrected computationally using synthetic template baselines, and reads within Hamming distance 2 were collapsed, with unmergeable singletons discarded. Reads were aligned against IMGT to assign V, D and J genes, CDR3 length and insertions or deletions at six rearrangement sites. Clonotype counts were normalized to sorted cell number within each subset before computing true diversity and Gini coefficients with the tcR R package. The overlap coefficient, calculated on TCRB nucleotide sequences, was used to measure repertoire sharing. The clones in this table, taken by TCRdb from immuneACCESS, are in-frame only. Not every clone is retained; where verified, under half of the shortfall comes from an unresolved V gene, and the cause of the rest is unknown. V and J calls and clone size are given by that table; D and trimming were obtained from the DNA. This sample lists around 290,000 clones; about 8% were detected once. The ten biggest clones cover approximately 0.93% of the sample.

Each donor gave one peripheral blood draw, averaging around 0.11 L, which was collected into heparinised tubes. Using a panel that included CD45RO, CCR7, CD25, CD127, CD95 and CD27, naive, central memory, regulatory and stem cell-like memory CD4+ T cells were sorted on a BD FACSAria II. All sorted populations exceeded 95% purity. PBMCs were isolated immediately by Lymphoprep density gradient centrifugation and stained directly without culture. Samples were stained and sorted in pairs, with one healthy donor and one patient per experiment, so that batch effects were minimized. This clone has at least ten counts. Its antigen is unknown. Base qualities are not provided; no much larger clone lies one nucleotide away. The receptor's source is a young woman in good health. Sequences were obtained from central memory CD4+ T cells from blood.

The CDR3 protein is CASSPGSRGNSPLHF. The nucleotides are TGTGCCAGCAGCCCCGGGAGCAGGGGCAATTCACCCCTCCACTTT. Rearrangement joined TRBV7-9 to TRBJ1-6; D gene: possibly TRBD1, on 6 matching bases. V is shortened by 5 bases, J by 7 bases, and the region joining them spans 15 bases. The germline V gene encodes CDR1 SEHNR and CDR2 FQNEAQ (reference sequence). Reading from cysteine to phenylalanine, the CDR3 counts 15 amino acids. Only the CDR3 DNA is retained, 45 bases long and in frame from the first base.